The T cell receptor beta chain under discussion was sequenced for a study of blood T cell repertoires in COVID-19. Background on the study: Sample material is recorded as cDNA or gDNA derived from T cells, B-cell-depleted T cells, or PBMCs.

This CDR3 is built from 15 residues. V gave up 2 bases and J gave up 2 bases; unmatched junction bases: 6. Germline V CDR1 and CDR2: MNHEY, SMNVEV (reference sequence). In the original analysis: Amplified reference gene primers provided the basis for estimating nucleated cell counts. The protocol was immunoSEQ multiplex PCR, while the TCRdb copy is restricted to in-frame clones and leaves out a portion. V and J calls and clone size are given by that table; D and trimming were obtained from the DNA. The sample consists of fewer than 200,000 clones, around 90% of them appearing once. Specimen: peripheral blood. The chain combines TRBV27 with TRBJ2-7, with 7 bases identical to TRBD1. This sequence was found in a woman of 80 years or more with COVID-19, enrolled during active disease. The CDR3 here is CASSLRGQPTYEQYF. As DNA, the CDR3 is TGTGCCAGCAGTTTAAGGGGACAGCCAACCTACGAGCAGTACTTC.